This TCR beta chain appears in the sequencing data of a study of OX40 agonist ivuxolimab in advanced cancers. Background on the study: Ivuxolimab, an agonist antibody against OX40 (CD134), was given to patients. Ivuxolimab was delivered to patients intravenously every 2 weeks at doses spanning 0.01 to 10 mg/kg. Of mixed ages from about 20 to 80 and averaging roughly 64 years, the group was 65% to 85% male.

V gave up 1 base and J gave up 2 bases, with 20 bases separating them. The germline gives CDR1 SGHTA, CDR2 FQGTGA. This CDR3 region has 18 residues. Profiling relied on immunoSEQ multiplex PCR, and the TCRdb table lists in-frame clones only, not all of them. Among about 80,000 clones, nearly 95% were seen once, and the ten largest hold approximately 10%. Individuals having autoimmune disease history or systemic immunosuppression were not enrolled. This sample comprised CD4+ or CD8+ T cells sorted from blood, obtained in a trial of the OX40 agonist ivuxolimab. The source of this sequence is an adult with an advanced solid tumor such as melanoma, head and neck, liver or kidney cancer. The rearrangement links TRBV7-3 to TRBJ1-1, with a tentative D call TRBD1 (6 bases). In DNA form, the CDR3 reads TGTGCCAGCAGCTTAATGGCTGTAGGGGCAGGGGCAAACACTGAAGCTTTCTTT. Protein product: CASSLMAVGAGANTEAFF.